This entry lists 27 T cell receptor beta chains sequenced from one sample in a study of shared clonotypes between healthy human individuals. Data came from immunoSEQ multiplex PCR; TCRdb stores just in-frame clones and leaves some out. Here the sample spans about 120,000 clones, under 70% being singletons. The source material was memory CD8+ T cells sorted from blood. Stated subset: CD45RO+ cells pooled with CCR7-negative TemRA cells. The receptors originated from a woman in her twenties or thirties in good health.

J is TRBJ2-3 and V is TRBV5-4, with a weak D call TRBD1 (7 bases). The CDR3 is 17 residues long. Between the trimmed V and J ends, which lost 4 bases and 0 bases, there was a span of 18 bases. Per germline, CDR1 SGHNT and CDR2 YYREEE (reference sequence). In nucleotides, the CDR3 is TGTGCCAGCAGCCTGGAGGGGGCGGTTATTAGCACAGATACGCAGTATTTT. Protein sequence: CASSLEGAVISTDTQYF. Complete variable domain (other parts from reference TRBV5-4 and TRBJ2-3): ETGVTQSPTHLIKTRGQQVTLRCSSQSGHNTVSWYQQALGQGPQFIFQYYREEENGRGNFPPRFSGLQFPNYSSELNVNALELDDSALYLCASSLEGAVISTDTQYFGPGTRLTVL.

The gene calls are TRBV13 and TRBJ2-5; D gene unclear. The CDR3 loop spans 13 amino acids. The V end lost 4 bases, the J end lost 1 base, and 7 bases lay between the germline ends. Germline V gene sequence: CDR1 PRHDT, CDR2 FYEKMQ (reference sequence). The CDR3 reads CASSSHAQETQYF. The CDR3 DNA is TGTGCCAGCAGCTCTCATGCCCAAGAGACCCAGTACTTC.

Details on this clone: A far larger clone differs by one base, so this is likely a read error. The identical CDR3 is also encoded by other nucleotide sequences in the sample. The genes are TRBV11-3 and TRBJ1-2; TRBD1 matches at 9 bases. V lost 3 bases and J lost 6; bases outside the gene matches: 2. The CDR3 contains 13 residues. Germline V gene data show CDR1 as SGHNT and CDR2 as YENEEA. The CDR3 sequence: CASSLGTGNGYTF. In nucleotides, the CDR3 is TGTGCCAGCAGCTTGGGGACAGGGAATGGCTACACCTTC. Full variable domain (outside the CDR3, taken from reference TRBV11-3 and TRBJ1-2): EAGVVQSPRYKIIEKKQPVAFWCNPISGHNTLYWYLQNLGQGPELLIRYENEEAVDDSQLPKDRFSAERLKGVDSTLKIQPAELGDSAVYLCASSLGTGNGYTFGSGTRLTVV.

The V and J genes are TRBV7-8 and TRBJ2-2; 8 bases agree with TRBD2. The CDR3 consists of 16 residues. In germline, CDR1 is SGHVS, CDR2 FQNEAQ. V dropped 1 base and J dropped 7; count of bases not matched to a gene: 8. CDR3 region: CASSLVAGRSHGELFF. CDR3 DNA: TGTGCCAGCAGCTTAGTAGCGGGAAGGAGTCACGGGGAGCTGTTTTTT.

The gene calls are TRBV19 and TRBJ2-5, with D tentatively TRBD1 (6 bases). V was shortened by 6 bases and J by 5 bases, with 19 bases between the two germline ends. The CDR3 has 15 amino acids. Per germline, CDR1 LNHDA and CDR2 SQIVND (reference sequence). The DNA of the CDR3 is TGTGCCAGTAGATCCCTGACAGGAGGTGGCGAGACCCAGTACTTC. Residues: CASRSLTGGGETQYF.

The J gene is TRBJ2-2, the V gene TRBV9; 11 nucleotides align to TRBD2. The junction had 3 bases not matched to a gene; V was cut back by 3 bases and J by 5 bases. The V gene's germline CDR1 is SGDLS and CDR2 YYNGEE. There are 15 residues in the CDR3. This CDR3 is CASSDRLAGTGELFF. The CDR3 coding sequence is TGTGCCAGCAGCGATAGACTAGCGGGAACCGGGGAGCTGTTTTTT.

The chain combines TRBV30 with TRBJ2-1, with 9 positions matching TRBD2. The germline gives CDR1 GTSNPN, CDR2 SVGIG (reference sequence). With V trimmed by 2 bases and J by 7 bases, 0 bases remained unmatched. The CDR3 has 12 amino acids. CDR3 loop: CAWSLAGNEQFF. Here the CDR3 DNA reads TGTGCCTGGAGTCTAGCGGGAAATGAGCAGTTCTTC.

For this clone: Other DNA sequences of this sample code for an identical CDR3. The chain is built from TRBV5-4 and TRBJ2-3, with 7 positions matching TRBD2. This CDR3 is 15 amino acids long. The V and J ends lost 0 bases and 2 bases, in that order; junction bases with no gene match: 3. Germline V gene sequence: CDR1 SGHNT, CDR2 YYREEE (reference sequence). The chain's CDR3 is CASSLALAATDTQYF. CDR3 nucleotides: TGTGCCAGCAGCTTGGCCCTAGCGGCCACAGATACGCAGTATTTT.

The V and J genes are TRBV6-5 and TRBJ2-3; 12 nucleotides match TRBD2. CDR3 length: 15 residues. CDR1 and CDR2 from the germline V gene are MNHEY and SVGAGI. The V and J ends lost 5 bases and 1 base, in that order; junction bases with no gene match: 1. This chain's CDR3 is CASSRTSGGTDTQYF. The CDR3 region has the DNA TGTGCCAGCAGTAGGACTAGCGGGGGCACAGATACGCAGTATTTT.

The chain combines TRBV2 with TRBJ2-3, with TRBD1 as a possible D gene (6 bases). The CDR3 covers 15 residues. With 8 bases removed from V and 2 bases from J, the gap between germline ends came to 17 bases. Germline lookup yields CDR1 SNHLY and CDR2 FYNNEI. DNA of the CDR3: TGTGCCAGCTTGGGAATAGACAGGATCACAGATACGCAGTATTTT. It yields the protein CASLGIDRITDTQYF.

The chain combines TRBV6-6 with TRBJ2-7; perhaps TRBD1 as D (5 bases). This CDR3 spans 15 amino acids. Trimming removed 1 base from V and 5 bases from J, with 15 bases in between. Germline lookup yields CDR1 MNHNY and CDR2 SVGAGI (reference sequence). The CDR3 DNA follows: TGTGCCAGCAGTTACTACCGAAAGGGGATCGACGAGCAGTACTTC. As protein: CASSYYRKGIDEQYF.

The chain employs TRBV4-1 and TRBJ2-7, with D uncertain. CDR1 MGHRA and CDR2 YSYEKL come from the germline V gene. The CDR3 consists of 14 residues. The ends were cut back, 1 base at V and 3 bases at J, with 10 bases in the middle. The CDR3 protein is CASSQGEAFYEQYF. The CDR3, as DNA: TGCGCCAGCAGCCAAGGGGAAGCTTTCTACGAGCAGTACTTC.

The V call is TRBV5-1, the J call TRBJ1-5, with D unresolved. There are 16 residues in the CDR3. CDR1 and CDR2 (germline): SGHRS, YFSETQ. With 1 base removed from V and 1 base from J, the gap between germline ends came to 12 bases. CDR3 sequence reads: CASSLRPMGSNQPQHF. Written as DNA, the CDR3 is TGCGCCAGCAGCTTGCGGCCAATGGGAAGCAATCAGCCCCAGCATTTT.

This rearrangement joins TRBV4-1 to TRBJ2-5; the D is unclear. Germline V gene lookup returns CDR1 MGHRA and CDR2 YSYEKL. The CDR3 length is 14 residues. V was shortened by 2 bases and J by 1 base, with 8 bases between the two germline ends. The CDR3 nucleotides read TGCGCCAGCAGCCAAAGGGCGGTCCAAGAGACCCAGTACTTC. The encoded protein is CASSQRAVQETQYF.

The chain recombines TRBV7-2 with TRBJ2-3; 9 positions agree with TRBD2. The length of the CDR3 is 16 residues. V shed 1 base, J shed 0 bases, and the junction held 2 bases outside the gene matches. Germline V gene sequence: CDR1 SGHTA, CDR2 FQGNSA. Written as DNA, the CDR3 is TGTGCCAGCAGCTTAGTAGCGGGAGCTAGCACAGATACGCAGTATTTT. Translated: CASSLVAGASTDTQYF.

The chain recombines TRBV15 with TRBJ2-7, with D tentatively TRBD1 or TRBD2 (5 bases each). This CDR3 is built from 17 residues. Germline V lookup: CDR1 LNHNV, CDR2 YYDKDF (reference sequence). V gave up 4 bases and J gave up 0 bases, with 19 bases separating them. The CDR3 protein is CATSTGRQKGSSYEQYF. DNA of the CDR3: TGTGCCACCAGCACGGGACGACAAAAGGGGAGCTCCTACGAGCAGTACTTC.

The J gene is TRBJ2-7, the V gene TRBV21-1; TRBD2 is the table's D call and was not checked against the DNA. TRBV21-1 is designated a pseudogene. The CDR3 loop spans 14 amino acids. CDR3 nucleotides: TGTGCCAGCAGCACTAGCGGGAAGCACTACGAGCAGTACTTC. Protein sequence: CASSTSGKHYEQYF.

The chain employs TRBV6-1 and TRBJ2-6; D is unresolved. The ends were cut back, 3 bases at V and 2 bases at J, with 8 bases in the middle. CDR1 MNHNS and CDR2 SASEGT come from the germline V gene. The CDR3 has 15 residues. In nucleotides, the CDR3 is TGTGCCAGCAGTGATGGCGGTACTGGGGCCAACGTCCTGACTTTC. Protein: CASSDGGTGANVLTF.

This chain joins TRBV7-3 and TRBJ1-5; 8 bases line up with TRBD1. The ends lost 6 bases at V and 3 bases at J; junction bases unmatched: 16. The germline V gene encodes CDR1 SGHTA and CDR2 FQGTGA. The CDR3 length is 18 residues. CDR3 loop: CASSLLPPRGRYNQPQHF. The CDR3 region has the DNA TGTGCCAGCAGTCTCCTGCCCCCCAGGGGGCGGTACAATCAGCCCCAGCATTTT.

The chain employs TRBV9 and TRBJ1-5, with D possibly matching TRBD1 (5 bases). The CDR3 extends over 13 amino acids. The germline V gene encodes CDR1 SGDLS and CDR2 YYNGEE. The ends were cut back, 4 bases at V and 3 bases at J, with 8 bases in the middle. This chain's CDR3 is CASSSGHNQPQHF. The CDR3 region has the DNA TGTGCCAGCAGCTCAGGGCACAATCAGCCCCAGCATTTT.

The sample holds one count of this clone. The chain recombines TRBV6-1 with TRBJ2-6, with D uncertain. The germline V gene has CDR1 MNHNS and CDR2 SASEGT. The CDR3 has 15 residues. Trimming cost V 4 bases and J 2 bases, with 9 bases left between them. For the CDR3, the DNA is TGTGCCAGCAGTGGGCTTGGGGCTGGGGCCAACGTCCTGACTTTC. Its protein product is CASSGLGAGANVLTF.

This clone has a single count. The V gene is TRBV6-1, the J gene TRBJ1-1; the D gene is possibly TRBD1 (6 bases). V dropped 1 base and J dropped 2 bases, with 35 bases sitting between them. CDR1 is MNHNS and CDR2 is SASEGT in the germline V gene. This CDR3 has 23 amino acids. This chain's CDR3 is CASSEDGQSDLRVVSDLNTEAFF. The CDR3, as DNA: TGTGCCAGCAGTGAAGATGGACAGTCTGATCTTCGGGTCGTCAGCGACTTAAACACTGAAGCTTTCTTT.

This chain links TRBV29-1 with TRBJ1-4, with TRBD1 as a possible D gene (5 bases). V was cut by 5 bases and J by 5 bases, with 6 bases left in between. The CDR3 runs to 11 residues. Germline V lookup: CDR1 SQVTM, CDR2 ANQGSEA. Here the CDR3 reads CSVSGNEKLFF. The DNA of the CDR3 is TGCAGCGTTTCAGGGAATGAAAAACTGTTTTTT.

In this sample, this clone turned up many times. The CDR3: CASSLEGQMDYGYTF. CDR3 bases: TGTGCCAGCAGCTTAGAAGGACAGATGGACTATGGCTACACCTTC. V gene TRBV11-2 combines with J gene TRBJ1-2, with a weak D call TRBD1 (6 bases). Germline V lookup: CDR1 SGHAT, CDR2 FQNNGV. This CDR3 region has 15 residues. The V gene lost 0 bases and the J gene lost 3 bases, with 11 bases spanning the gap.

The rearrangement uses TRBV28 and TRBJ2-7; D not certain. The CDR3 totals 15 residues. V was shortened by 3 bases and J by 2 bases, with 14 bases between the two germline ends. Germline lookup yields CDR1 MDHEN and CDR2 SYDVKM. This CDR3 reads CASSFWPRATYEQYF. The CDR3 nucleotides are TGTGCCAGCAGTTTTTGGCCCCGGGCCACCTACGAGCAGTACTTC.

This clone was detected many times. The chain carries TRBV5-6 and TRBJ1-4; TRBD1 aligns across 8 bases. CDR3 length: 14 residues. Germline values: CDR1 SGHDT, CDR2 YYEEEE. V shed 5 bases and J 8 bases; nucleotides not matched to a gene: 8. The CDR3 sequence: CASRTQGAGEKLFF. The CDR3 DNA reads as TGTGCCAGCAGAACTCAGGGGGCAGGCGAAAAACTGTTTTTT.

Many counts were recorded for this clone. This CDR3 is also generated by other DNA sequences in the sample. V is TRBV4-1 and J is TRBJ1-1; D is ambiguous. The V end lost 1 base, the J end lost 6 bases, and 3 bases lay between the germline ends. The germline gives CDR1 MGHRA, CDR2 YSYEKL. The CDR3 contains 11 residues. The DNA of the CDR3 is TGCGCCAGCAGCCAAGGTTCTGAAGCTTTCTTT. Translating gives CASSQGSEAFF.